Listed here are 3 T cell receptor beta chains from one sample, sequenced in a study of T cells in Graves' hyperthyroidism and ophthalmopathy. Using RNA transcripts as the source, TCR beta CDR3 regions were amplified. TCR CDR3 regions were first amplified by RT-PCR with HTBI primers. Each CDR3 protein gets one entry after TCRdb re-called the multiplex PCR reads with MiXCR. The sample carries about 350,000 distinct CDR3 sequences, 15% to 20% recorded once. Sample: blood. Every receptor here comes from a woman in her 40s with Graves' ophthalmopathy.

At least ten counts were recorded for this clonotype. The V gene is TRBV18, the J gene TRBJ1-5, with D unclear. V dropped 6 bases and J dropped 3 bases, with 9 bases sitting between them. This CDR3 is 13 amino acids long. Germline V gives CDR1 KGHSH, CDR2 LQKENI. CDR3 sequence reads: CASSPGNNQPQHF. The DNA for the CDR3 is TGTGCCAGCTCCCCGGGGAACAATCAGCCCCAGCATTTT.

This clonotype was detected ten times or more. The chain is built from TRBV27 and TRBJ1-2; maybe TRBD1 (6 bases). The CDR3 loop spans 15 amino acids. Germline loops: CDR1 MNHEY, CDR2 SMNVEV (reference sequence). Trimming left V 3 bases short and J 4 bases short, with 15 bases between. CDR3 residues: CASSLRGGTGYGYTF. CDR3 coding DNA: TGTGCCAGCAGTTTGAGGGGGGGGACGGGCTATGGCTACACCTTC.

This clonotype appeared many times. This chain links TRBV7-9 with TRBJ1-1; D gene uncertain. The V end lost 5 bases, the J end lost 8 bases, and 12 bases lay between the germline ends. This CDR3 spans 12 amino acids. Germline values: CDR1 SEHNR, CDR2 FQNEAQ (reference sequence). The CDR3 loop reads CASSPNPFEAFF. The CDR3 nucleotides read TGTGCCAGCAGCCCTAATCCTTTCGAAGCTTTCTTT.